The sequence of this TCR beta chain was determined in a study of CD8 T cells in ankylosing spondylitis. Findings of the study overall: A CD8+ phenotype characterized the disease-linked clones, which were relatively rare in peripheral blood. A TCR beta motif of several highly homologous variants appeared characteristic of ankylosing spondylitis blood. Matched ankylosing spondylitis synovial fluid reportedly showed significant enrichment of disease-linked clones. There were earlier reports of some motif variants in reactive arthritis synovial fluid and blood.

Making the TCR beta libraries involved quantitative 5'-RACE with molecular barcodes. One entry per CDR3 protein results from TCRdb running MiXCR on the 5' RACE reads. The repertoire consists of fewer than 500,000 distinct CDR3 sequences, with about 25% occurring once and the leading ten covering roughly 1%. Germline V lookup: CDR1 KGHSH, CDR2 LQKENI. The CDR3 is 14 amino acids. The V gene lost 2 bases and the J gene lost 5 bases, with 12 bases spanning the gap. In regard to this clonotype: The antigen is unknown.

The TCR was taken from a male donor with ankylosing spondylitis. This chain joins TRBV18 and TRBJ2-5; D unclear. Sequenced material: blood, either unsorted or a sorted T cell fraction (not recorded which). CDR3 bases: TGTGCCAGCTCACCAGACCAATCCGTGGAGACCCAGTACTTC. Amino acid sequence: CASSPDQSVETQYF.